The 11 T cell receptor beta chains reported below all come from one sample, sequenced in a study of blood T cell repertoires in COVID-19. Sequencing used immunoSEQ multiplex PCR; TCRdb keeps in-frame clones, though not all of them. The sample holds approximately 130,000 clones, approximately 88% seen once. Material for sequencing was peripheral blood. These receptors were collected from a man aged 45-60 years with acute or convalescent COVID-19.

The rearrangement uses TRBV10-1 and TRBJ1-1; D uncertain. The germline V and J ends were trimmed by 10 bases and 1 base, with 13 bases remaining between them. This CDR3 region has 13 residues. Germline V CDR1 and CDR2: WNHNN, SYGVQD (reference sequence). CDR3 sequence: CATHHRQNTEAFF. CDR3 bases: TGCGCCACCCACCACAGACAGAACACTGAAGCTTTCTTT.

The chain joins TRBV13 to TRBJ1-1, with D possibly matching TRBD1 (5 bases). V lost 5 bases, J lost 0 bases, and 7 bases lay in between. The CDR3 loop spans 13 amino acids. Germline CDR1 and CDR2: PRHDT and FYEKMQ (reference sequence). CDR3 in amino acids: CASSRRVNTEAFF. The CDR3 DNA reads as TGTGCCAGCAGCCGCAGGGTGAACACTGAAGCTTTCTTT.

The chain links TRBV27 to TRBJ2-2; 8 positions agree with TRBD1. This CDR3 is 14 amino acids long. Trimming removed 5 bases from V and 2 bases from J; junction bases left unmatched: 1. The germline V gene has CDR1 MNHEY and CDR2 SMNVEV (reference sequence). The CDR3 nucleotides read TGTGCCAGCAGTGGGACAGGTAACACCGGGGAGCTGTTTTTT. Its protein is CASSGTGNTGELFF.

The chain links TRBV4-1 to TRBJ1-1, with no clear D. The V gene's germline CDR1 is MGHRA and CDR2 YSYEKL. This CDR3 contains 15 residues. Deletions cut 0 bases from V and 5 bases from J, with 13 bases between. CDR3 nucleotides: TGCGCCAGCAGCCAAGAGATCACCCGGAGTACTGAAGCTTTCTTT. It yields the protein CASSQEITRSTEAFF.

The chain uses TRBV6-6 and TRBJ1-5; 9 nucleotides line up with TRBD1. Unmatched junction bases numbered 12, after V lost 5 bases and J lost 7 bases. Germline V gives CDR1 MNHNY, CDR2 SVGAGI (reference sequence). This CDR3 is 16 amino acids long. The CDR3 DNA follows: TGTGCCAGCAGTACGTCCGACAGGGGGGTTTCCCAGCCCCAGCATTTT. This codes for CASSTSDRGVSQPQHF.

The rearrangement links TRBV30 to TRBJ1-2; D call uncertain. This CDR3 is built from 14 residues. Trimming pared 3 bases from V and 5 bases from J, leaving 16 bases between. Germline V gene lookup returns CDR1 GTSNPN and CDR2 SVGIG (reference sequence). The CDR3 region is CAWSDNGSGYGYTF. Here the CDR3 DNA reads TGTGCCTGGAGCGATAACGGGTCGGGGTATGGCTACACCTTC.

This clone was recorded only once. This chain uses TRBV6-5 with TRBJ2-2; TRBD1 aligns across 8 bases. V lost 1 base, J lost 1 base, and 2 bases stayed unmatched. This CDR3 region has 16 residues. Germline V gene sequence: CDR1 MNHEY, CDR2 SVGAGI. The CDR3 is CASSYFGQGNTGELFF. The DNA for the CDR3 is TGTGCCAGCAGTTACTTCGGACAGGGGAACACCGGGGAGCTGTTTTTT.

This chain joins TRBV30 and TRBJ2-2, with 9 bases identical to TRBD1. This CDR3 region has 16 residues. The V gene end was trimmed by 2 bases and the J gene end by 6 bases; junction bases not matched to a gene: 10. Germline CDR1 is GTSNPN and CDR2 is SVGIG (reference sequence). For the CDR3, the DNA is TGTGCCTGGAGTCTCGGGACAGGGTATGTCGCCGGGGAGCTGTTTTTT. This gives the protein CAWSLGTGYVAGELFF.

The chain employs TRBV18 and TRBJ1-2; D gene ambiguous. Trimming took off 4 bases at V and 2 bases at J, with 11 bases between the two ends. The CDR3 covers 14 residues. Germline V gene data show CDR1 as KGHSH and CDR2 as LQKENI. CDR3 nucleotides: TGTGCCAGCTCACTGGGAGGGCTGAACTATGGCTACACCTTC. Protein sequence: CASSLGGLNYGYTF.

This chain uses TRBV3-1 (or the pseudogene TRBV3-2) with TRBJ2-1, with a possible D match to TRBD1 (5 bases). V was shortened by 3 bases and J by 11 bases, with 11 bases between the two germline ends. The CDR3 extends over 12 amino acids. The germline CDR1 and CDR2 sequences are LGHDT and YNNKEL (reference sequence). CDR3 sequence: CASSQNRGKQFF. The CDR3 DNA is TGTGCCAGCAGCCAGAATAGGGGTAAGCAGTTCTTC.

Only one count was recorded for this clone. The rearrangement joins TRBV7-9 to TRBJ2-2; the match to TRBD2 covers 10 bases. The V gene end was trimmed by 4 bases and the J gene end by 3 bases; junction bases not matched to a gene: 14. This CDR3 is built from 19 residues. Germline CDR1 reads SEHNR; CDR2 reads FQNEAQ (reference sequence). CDR3 amino acids: CASSYPSSGRSSDTGELFF. For the CDR3, the DNA is TGTGCCAGCAGCTACCCTTCTAGCGGGAGATCTTCGGACACCGGGGAGCTGTTTTTT.